The source of this T cell receptor beta chain is a study of cytomegalovirus exposure and HLA in healthy donors. It was with 60 Vbeta and 13 Jbeta primers that the PCR ran. The repertoire was sequenced with immunoSEQ multiplex PCR; TCRdb's copy has only in-frame clones and lacks some. The sample table sets out some 72,000 clones. About this clone itself: The antigen is not known.

Germline V gives CDR1 SNHLY, CDR2 FYNNEI. Germline trimming cut 2 bases from V and 4 bases from J; bases unmatched to any gene: 10. This CDR3 is built from 16 residues. Study-level findings and limits: TCR sequences were mostly rare, though some public TCRs occurred in many donors. In a later analysis, HLA-C alleles had the fewest associated TCRs, DRB1 alleles the most.

The J gene is TRBJ2-7, the V gene TRBV2; TRBD2 agrees at 8 bases. The TCR was taken from a man younger than 40 in good health and CMV-seronegative. Source material: PBMCs. The CDR3 here is CASSEFRGLDPYEQYF. The CDR3 DNA follows: TGTGCCAGCAGTGAATTTAGGGGACTAGACCCTTACGAGCAGTACTTC.